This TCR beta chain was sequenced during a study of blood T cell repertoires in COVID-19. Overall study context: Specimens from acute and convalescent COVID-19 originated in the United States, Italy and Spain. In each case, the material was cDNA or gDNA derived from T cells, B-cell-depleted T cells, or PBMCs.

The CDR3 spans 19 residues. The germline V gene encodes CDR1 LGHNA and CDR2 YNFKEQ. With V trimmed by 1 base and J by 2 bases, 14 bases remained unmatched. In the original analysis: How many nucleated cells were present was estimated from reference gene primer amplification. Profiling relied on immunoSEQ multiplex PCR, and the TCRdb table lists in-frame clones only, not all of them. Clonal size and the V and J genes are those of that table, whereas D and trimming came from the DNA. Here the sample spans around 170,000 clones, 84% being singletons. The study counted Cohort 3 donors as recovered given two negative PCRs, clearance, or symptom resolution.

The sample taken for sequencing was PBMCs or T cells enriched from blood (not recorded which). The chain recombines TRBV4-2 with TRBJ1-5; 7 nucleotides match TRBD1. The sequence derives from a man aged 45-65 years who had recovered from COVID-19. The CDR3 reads CASSQATGLLVVGNQPQHF. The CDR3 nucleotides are TGTGCCAGCAGCCAAGCGACAGGGTTATTAGTCGTGGGCAATCAGCCCCAGCATTTT.